The rows below give T cell receptor beta chains drawn from one sample of a study of PD-1 blockade in classical Hodgkin lymphoma. Assay: immunoSEQ multiplex PCR; the TCRdb copy retains only in-frame clones and omits some. The profile shows around 21,000 clones, around 70% of them singletons. The sample consisted of peripheral blood mononuclear cells (PBMCs), taken at baseline. These receptors were taken from a human donor with classical Hodgkin lymphoma. Both conserved end residues are part of each CDR3. The order of the fields is D gene, V gene, clone size, CDR3 protein. The D gene is left open where the match is weak. Clone size is given for some rows only: seen once, a few or many times, or a class if the clone is expanded.

. TRBV29-1 few CSVEDHRGQDNEQFF
TRBD1 TRBV7-8 . CASSFGDRAQPQHF
. TRBV9 . CASSVGFSGITGELFF
TRBD1 TRBV5-1 . CASSTKWDSSYEQYF
TRBD1 TRBV5-1 . CASTGQGAVTGELFF
. TRBV5-4 few CASSVSGSYNEQFF
TRBD2 TRBV30 once CAWSVGTSGRAWTDTQYF
TRBD1 TRBV27 . CASSSIGQGTTLWNEQFF
. TRBV6-5 . CASRSGVNTEAFF
. TRBV11-3 . CASSRKSVDEQYF
. TRBV6-1 . CASSERGEYNEQFF
TRBD1 TRBV6-1 . CASSVGQGGTHQPQHF
TRBD1 TRBV30 . CAWSVGDSEAFF
. TRBV2 . CASSGFSVEQYF
. TRBV7-8 . CASSLVGNSNQPQHF
. TRBV4-2 . CASSQVTSETQYF
TRBD2 TRBV4-3 . CASSPGRLAGDQETQYF
. TRBV4-3 . CASSQGGTRGYTF
. TRBV6-6 . CASSSTSIQETQYF
. TRBV7-9 . CASSLGGPTAFSYEQYF
. TRBV30 . CAWSVPHQGRGQETQYF
. TRBV5-1 . CASSLDIQETQYF
TRBD2 TRBV15 . CATSVRLAGGTYEQYF
TRBD1 TRBV7-8 . CASSLGTGPDEQYF
TRBD1 TRBV19 few CASSTQGAGELFF
TRBD2 TRBV13 few CASSLTSADTQYF
TRBD2 TRBV11-1 . CASSSLAGRRTYNEQFF
TRBD2 TRBV5-4 . CASSLGLAVRNEQFF
. TRBV18 . CASSVDPYGYTF
TRBD2 TRBV5-1 . CASRMLLAGHRTDTQYF
TRBD1 TRBV19 . CASSIPRDRAGNTIYF
TRBD1 TRBV6-6 few CASSYGQGGNTIYF
. TRBV6-5 . CASRVIMATNEKLFF
TRBD1 TRBV7-2 . CASSLALDGQGVHGYTF
TRBD1 TRBV19 few CASGLAGTVKETQYF
. TRBV5-5 once CASSWATTAARETQYF
. TRBV19 . CASSLRGFEQYF
. TRBV9 few CASSVGPINQPQHF
TRBD2 TRBV9 . CASSVGLAGTYEQYF
. TRBV5-6 . CASSLDRHGGYTF
TRBD1 TRBV15 once CATSPGTVSSYEQYF
TRBD1 TRBV28 . CASSLGTGGFGYTF
. TRBV4-3 . CASSQLSEMNTEAFF
. TRBV10-3 . CAISESPGLNTEAFF
. TRBV5-6 few CASSLRGNSYEQYF
TRBD2 TRBV19 . CASSISGLAGGGETQYF
TRBD1 TRBV30 . CAWTDRGDGEAFF
. TRBV6-6 . CASTLQGDGYTF
TRBD1 TRBV6-6 . CATDRGIADTQYF